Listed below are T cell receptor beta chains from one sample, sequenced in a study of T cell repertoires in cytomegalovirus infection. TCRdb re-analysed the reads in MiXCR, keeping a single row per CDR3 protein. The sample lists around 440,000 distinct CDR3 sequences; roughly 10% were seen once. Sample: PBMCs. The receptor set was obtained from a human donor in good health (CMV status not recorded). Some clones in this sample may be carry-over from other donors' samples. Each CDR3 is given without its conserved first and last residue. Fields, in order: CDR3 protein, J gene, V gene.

CDR3aa: SVELGQLPYNEQF
j_gene: TRBJ2-1
v_gene: TRBV29-1

CDR3aa: ATRRGQGRRGAF
j_gene: TRBJ1-1
v_gene: TRBV6-2/TRBV6-3

CDR3aa: ANTELGGAEAF
j_gene: TRBJ1-1
v_gene: TRBV2

CDR3aa: ASLRGLAGRDEQY
j_gene: TRBJ2-7
v_gene: TRBV2

CDR3aa: ASSSESTPGQPQH
j_gene: TRBJ1-5
v_gene: TRBV7-9

CDR3aa: ASSPGTVNTEAF
j_gene: TRBJ1-1
v_gene: TRBV7-2

CDR3aa: ASSPGDTQY
j_gene: TRBJ2-3
v_gene: TRBV4-1

CDR3aa: ASSRLAGGTYNEQF
j_gene: TRBJ2-1
v_gene: TRBV7-6

CDR3aa: ASSSVGLAGGLAGELF
j_gene: TRBJ2-2
v_gene: TRBV27

CDR3aa: ASSLVTGLSSYEQY
j_gene: TRBJ2-7
v_gene: TRBV5-5

CDR3aa: ASSSPAGTHYGYT
j_gene: TRBJ1-2
v_gene: TRBV28

CDR3aa: ASSLATHRQGSDEQY
j_gene: TRBJ2-7
v_gene: TRBV7-8

CDR3aa: ASSSSGGATGELF
j_gene: TRBJ2-2
v_gene: TRBV27

CDR3aa: ASSERRGTSGRDEQF
j_gene: TRBJ2-1
v_gene: TRBV7-6

CDR3aa: ASSREVSHEQY
j_gene: TRBJ2-7
v_gene: TRBV18

CDR3aa: AVQGEETQY
j_gene: TRBJ2-5
v_gene: TRBV24-1

CDR3aa: ASSSGGVLLHYGYT
j_gene: TRBJ1-2
v_gene: TRBV7-9

CDR3aa: ASSLGGGSPDGELF
j_gene: TRBJ2-2
v_gene: TRBV12-3/TRBV12-4

CDR3aa: ASSLLWNDEQY
j_gene: TRBJ2-7
v_gene: TRBV7-9

CDR3aa: ASNDWVTNSPLH
j_gene: TRBJ1-6
v_gene: TRBV7-2

CDR3aa: SVGTGTTGQPQH
j_gene: TRBJ1-5
v_gene: TRBV29-1

CDR3aa: SASPGLAREGNTGELF
j_gene: TRBJ2-2
v_gene: TRBV29-1

CDR3aa: ASRPELAGVHNEQF
j_gene: TRBJ2-1
v_gene: TRBV3-1

CDR3aa: ASSPGLYNEQF
j_gene: TRBJ2-1
v_gene: TRBV11-2

CDR3aa: ASRNNTEAF
j_gene: TRBJ1-1
v_gene: TRBV2

CDR3aa: ASSVTLMNTEAF
j_gene: TRBJ1-1
v_gene: TRBV19

CDR3aa: ASEMSLDHEQY
j_gene: TRBJ2-7
v_gene: TRBV7-2

CDR3aa: ASSYNLGEAF
j_gene: TRBJ1-1
v_gene: TRBV12-3/TRBV12-4

CDR3aa: ASSSDKIMNTEAF
j_gene: TRBJ1-1
v_gene: TRBV19

CDR3aa: ASNGESNSNQPQH
j_gene: TRBJ1-5
v_gene: TRBV19

CDR3aa: ASSFSQGTGELF
j_gene: TRBJ2-2
v_gene: TRBV12-3/TRBV12-4

CDR3aa: ASGLVYRGNTGELF
j_gene: TRBJ2-2
v_gene: TRBV12-5

CDR3aa: ASSIITGGLGSSTDTQY
j_gene: TRBJ2-3
v_gene: TRBV19

CDR3aa: ASSERKGDQPQH
j_gene: TRBJ1-5
v_gene: TRBV2

CDR3aa: ASSYTRWGSNTEAF
j_gene: TRBJ1-1
v_gene: TRBV7-9

CDR3aa: ASRRGLRGTEAF
j_gene: TRBJ1-1
v_gene: TRBV19

CDR3aa: ASSLGFSNQPQH
j_gene: TRBJ1-5
v_gene: TRBV5-1

CDR3aa: ASSIGAGTSSYNEQF
j_gene: TRBJ2-1
v_gene: TRBV19

CDR3aa: ASSLVTTLAGASNEQF
j_gene: TRBJ2-1
v_gene: TRBV11-2

CDR3aa: ASTINLETGTYGYT
j_gene: TRBJ1-2
v_gene: TRBV27

CDR3aa: ASSEPGQGKTEAF
j_gene: TRBJ1-1
v_gene: TRBV6-1

CDR3aa: ASCLQGAYGYT
j_gene: TRBJ1-2
v_gene: TRBV12-3/TRBV12-4

CDR3aa: ASSPRGRQGYSYEQY
j_gene: TRBJ2-7
v_gene: TRBV11-2

CDR3aa: ASSLALGQGLSEKLF
j_gene: TRBJ1-4
v_gene: TRBV11-2

CDR3aa: ASNPSPGNTGELF
j_gene: TRBJ2-2
v_gene: TRBV4-1

CDR3aa: AWSVGVGNTIY
j_gene: TRBJ1-3
v_gene: TRBV30

CDR3aa: ASSLQGINEKLF
j_gene: TRBJ1-4
v_gene: TRBV5-4

CDR3aa: ATSRDLNSPLH
j_gene: TRBJ1-6
v_gene: TRBV15

CDR3aa: ASSNRDPSPPLH
j_gene: TRBJ1-6
v_gene: TRBV28

CDR3aa: ASSQGTGSSYEQY
j_gene: TRBJ2-7
v_gene: TRBV4-1

CDR3aa: SARVTTSGYNEQF
j_gene: TRBJ2-1
v_gene: TRBV20-1

CDR3aa: SAPGQGRMFAYEQY
j_gene: TRBJ2-7
v_gene: TRBV20-1

CDR3aa: ASSLNLPTGELF
j_gene: TRBJ2-2
v_gene: TRBV5-1

CDR3aa: ASSPREGNIQY
j_gene: TRBJ2-4
v_gene: TRBV14

CDR3aa: ASSLVPQYSNQPQH
j_gene: TRBJ1-5
v_gene: TRBV28

CDR3aa: ASSRRTGLSSYEQY
j_gene: TRBJ2-7
v_gene: TRBV5-1

CDR3aa: ASSQNMDSPLH
j_gene: TRBJ1-6
v_gene: TRBV7-3

CDR3aa: ASSPASAGIYGYT
j_gene: TRBJ1-2
v_gene: TRBV7-2

CDR3aa: ATSDFSDRSGVNEQF
j_gene: TRBJ2-1
v_gene: TRBV24-1